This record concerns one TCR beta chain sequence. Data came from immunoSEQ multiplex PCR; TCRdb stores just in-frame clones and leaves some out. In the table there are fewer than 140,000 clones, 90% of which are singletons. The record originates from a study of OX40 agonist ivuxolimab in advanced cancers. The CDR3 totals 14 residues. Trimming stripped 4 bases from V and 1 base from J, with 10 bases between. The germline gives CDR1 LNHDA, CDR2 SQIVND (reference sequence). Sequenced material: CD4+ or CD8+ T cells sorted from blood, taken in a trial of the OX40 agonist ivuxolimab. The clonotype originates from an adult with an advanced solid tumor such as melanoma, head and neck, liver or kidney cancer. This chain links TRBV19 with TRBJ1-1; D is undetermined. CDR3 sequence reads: CASSNREANTEAFF. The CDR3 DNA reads TGTGCCAGTAGTAACCGGGAGGCGAACACTGAAGCTTTCTTT.